The clone carrying this T cell receptor (beta chain) was observed many times. As yet, its antigen is unknown. The data belong to a study of spatial heterogeneity in lung cancer. Study-wide findings and caveats: Expanded alpha and beta TCR counts within tumors tracked tumor mutation counts.

V shed 3 bases and J 5 bases; nucleotides not matched to a gene: 6. The CDR3 spans 16 residues. CDR1 SGDLS and CDR2 YYNGEE come from the germline V gene. Via MiXCR, TCRdb re-called the 5' RACE reads, giving one row per CDR3 protein. The table shows 5,500 to 8,500 distinct CDR3 sequences, with about 3.3% occurring only once. Time point indicated: sample taken at primary tumor resection. Specimen: lung tumor tissue, collected at surgery. This TCR was sampled from a male donor with early-stage non-small cell lung cancer. The V gene is TRBV9, the J gene TRBJ2-1; TRBD2 aligns across 12 bases. CDR3 in amino acids: CASSGRLAGVHNEQFF. The DNA of the CDR3 is TGTGCCAGCAGCGGGAGACTAGCGGGAGTACACAATGAGCAGTTCTTC.